This T cell receptor beta chain was sequenced for a study of blood T cell repertoires in COVID-19. V shed 0 bases, J shed 7 bases, and the junction held 10 bases outside the gene matches. Germline values: CDR1 SGHNT, CDR2 YENEEA. CDR3 length: 17 amino acids. Repertoires were generated with immunoSEQ multiplex PCR, while TCRdb's copy carries only in-frame clones and drops some. This table holds roughly 100,000 clones, more than 80% found once. V gene TRBV11-3 combines with J gene TRBJ2-1, with 9 bases that match TRBD2. The clonotype comes from a man in his fifties or sixties with acute or convalescent COVID-19. Input material: peripheral blood. CDR3 loop: CASSLDLAGGSLNEQFF. CDR3 sequence (DNA): TGTGCCAGCAGCTTAGATCTGGCGGGAGGGTCTCTAAATGAGCAGTTCTTC.